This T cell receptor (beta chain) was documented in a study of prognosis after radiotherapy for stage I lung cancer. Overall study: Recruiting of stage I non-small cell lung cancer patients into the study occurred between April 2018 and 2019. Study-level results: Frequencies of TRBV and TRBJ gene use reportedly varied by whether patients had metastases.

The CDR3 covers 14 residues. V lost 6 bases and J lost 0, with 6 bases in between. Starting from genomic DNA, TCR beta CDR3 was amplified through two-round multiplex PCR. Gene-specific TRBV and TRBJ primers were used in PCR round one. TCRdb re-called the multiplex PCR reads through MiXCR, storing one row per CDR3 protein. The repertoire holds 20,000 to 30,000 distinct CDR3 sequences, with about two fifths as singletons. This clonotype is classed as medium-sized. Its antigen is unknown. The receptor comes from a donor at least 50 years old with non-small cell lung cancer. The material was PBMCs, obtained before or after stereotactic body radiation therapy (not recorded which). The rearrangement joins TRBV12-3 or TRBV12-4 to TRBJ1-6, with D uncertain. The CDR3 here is CASSSDSYNSPLHF. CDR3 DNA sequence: TGTGCCAGCAGCAGCGACTCCTATAATTCACCCCTCCACTTT.